Each of the 23 T cell receptor beta chains below was sequenced from the same sample in a study of response to subunit inactivated influenza vaccine. Each CDR3 protein gets one entry after TCRdb re-called the RT-PCR reads with MiXCR. The sample comprises approximately 520,000 distinct CDR3 sequences, 15% to 20% of which are singletons, and 3% rests with the top ten. Specimen: CD4+ T cells sorted from PBMCs, collected less than 30 months after vaccination. These receptors originate from a man between 50 and 75 years old who received an inactivated influenza vaccine.

V gene TRBV6-4 combines with J gene TRBJ2-1, with 9 bases that match TRBD2. Germline V CDR1 and CDR2: MRHNA, SNTAGT. Germline trimming cut 5 bases from V and 0 bases from J; bases unmatched to any gene: 14. This CDR3 contains 19 residues. CDR3 residues: CASSRLAGGLRVSYNEQFF. The CDR3 nucleotides read TGTGCCAGCAGTCGACTTGCGGGAGGGCTGAGAGTCTCCTACAATGAGCAGTTCTTC.

This clonotype was picked up a small number of times. The chain recombines TRBV7-2 with TRBJ1-1; D might be TRBD1 (5 bases). Trimming stripped 5 bases from V and 7 bases from J, with 14 bases between. Germline lookup yields CDR1 SGHTA and CDR2 FQGNSA. The CDR3 runs 13 residues. The CDR3 DNA is TGTGCCAGCAGCCGCGACAGACGGGGTGAAGCTTTCTTT. This encodes CASSRDRRGEAFF.

CDR3 bases: TGTGCCAGCAGCCAAGGGGCTCTAAGCACAGATACGCAGTATTTT. This translates into CASSQGALSTDTQYF. The chain recombines TRBV4-2 with TRBJ2-3; D is unclear. V lost 1 base and J 0 bases, leaving 8 bases between the germline ends. Germline V gene data show CDR1 as LGHNA and CDR2 as YNFKEQ. This CDR3 has 15 amino acids.

This clonotype was counted between two and nine times. V gene TRBV7-2 combines with J gene TRBJ1-1, with D maybe TRBD1 (6 bases). The CDR3 has 13 amino acids. Germline V CDR1 and CDR2: SGHTA, FQGNSA. V was pared by 4 bases and J by 7 bases, with 13 bases between. DNA of the CDR3: TGTGCCAGCAGCTGGAGGACAGCAGATGAAGCTTTCTTT. This gives the protein CASSWRTADEAFF.

The J gene is TRBJ2-7, the V gene TRBV18; TRBD1 matches at 7 bases. The V gene's germline CDR1 is KGHSH and CDR2 LQKENI. With V trimmed by 6 bases and J by 3 bases, 8 bases remained unmatched. CDR3 length equals 14 residues. The CDR3 reads CASSYGQAHYEQYF. The CDR3 DNA is TGTGCCAGCTCTTACGGACAGGCTCACTACGAGCAGTACTTC.

The genes are TRBV6-2 or TRBV6-3 and TRBJ2-1; TRBD2 is a possible D gene (6 bases). V gave up 6 bases and J gave up 3 bases, with 18 bases separating them. Germline CDR1 and CDR2: MNHEY and SVGEGT. The CDR3 is 16 residues long. The CDR3 DNA reads as TGTGCCAGCAGAGCACTTGGGGCCGGGAGCTACAATGAGCAGTTCTTC. Encoded protein: CASRALGAGSYNEQFF.

V gene TRBV9 combines with J gene TRBJ2-1, with D possibly TRBD2 on 7 matching bases. Germline CDR1 and CDR2: SGDLS and YYNGEE. CDR3 length: 17 residues. V lost 3 bases, J lost 7 bases, and 23 bases lay in between. The CDR3 region is CASSAAFWEGEVNEQFF. As DNA, the CDR3 is TGTGCCAGCAGCGCCGCCTTCTGGGAGGGGGAGGTTAATGAGCAGTTCTTC.

This clonotype was recorded many times. The gene calls are TRBV5-1 and TRBJ2-3; 7 positions match TRBD1. The CDR3 sequence is 13 residues long. CDR1 is SGHRS, CDR2 YFSETQ, per germline. V gave up 4 bases and J gave up 8 bases; unmatched junction bases: 7. The CDR3 sequence: CASSEGQTGTQYF. The CDR3 bases are TGCGCCAGCAGCGAGGGACAGACGGGTACGCAGTATTTT.

This clonotype has a count of ten or more. In DNA form, the CDR3 reads TGTGCCATCAGTGAGTCGGAGAATAGCGGGCTCTCCAACACCGGGGAGCTGTTTTTT. Amino acids: CAISESENSGLSNTGELFF. The chain carries TRBV10-3 and TRBJ2-2, with 7 bases matching TRBD2. This CDR3 spans 19 amino acids. The trim removed 0 bases at V and 2 bases at J, leaving 12 bases unmatched. Germline V gene lookup returns CDR1 ENHRY and CDR2 SYGVKD.

This clonotype was observed many times. This rearrangement joins TRBV5-1 to TRBJ2-3, with 8 bases that match TRBD1. This CDR3 contains 15 residues. The germline gives CDR1 SGHRS, CDR2 YFSETQ. Trimming at V came to 4 bases and at J to 2 bases, leaving 6 bases not matched to a gene. The CDR3 region is CASSTQGAYTDTQYF. Here the CDR3 DNA reads TGCGCCAGCAGCACTCAGGGGGCGTACACAGATACGCAGTATTTT.

This clonotype was seen at least ten times. The genes are TRBV7-8 and TRBJ2-3; no firm D call. V lost 1 base and J lost 2, with 22 bases in between. Germline V gene sequence: CDR1 SGHVS, CDR2 FQNEAQ. This CDR3 contains 19 residues. The CDR3 reads CASSLEAIVTESNTDTQYF. The CDR3 DNA sequence: TGTGCCAGCAGCTTAGAGGCAATTGTTACGGAGAGTAACACAGATACGCAGTATTTT.

In its sample, this clonotype was seen a few times. The chain is built from TRBV20-1 and TRBJ1-2; a possible D gene is TRBD1 (5 bases). V was cut by 5 bases and J by 3 bases, with 16 bases left in between. The germline gives CDR1 DFQATT, CDR2 SNEGSKA (reference sequence). The CDR3 is 14 residues long. In DNA form, the CDR3 reads TGCAGTGCTGGATCCGGGACCAATGACTATGGCTACACCTTC. Translating gives CSAGSGTNDYGYTF.

This clonotype occurred many times. The chain uses TRBV2 and TRBJ2-5; D is undetermined. Germline-derived CDR1 and CDR2 are SNHLY and FYNNEI. V gave up 1 base and J gave up 4 bases, with 7 bases separating them. CDR3 length: 13 amino acids. CDR3 sequence reads: CASSEERRETQYF. CDR3 bases: TGTGCCAGCAGTGAAGAGAGGAGAGAGACCCAGTACTTC.

This clonotype was seen only a few times. The V call is TRBV4-2, the J call TRBJ2-2, with unresolved D. Trimming pared 3 bases from V and 0 bases from J, leaving 14 bases between. Per germline, CDR1 LGHNA and CDR2 YNFKEQ. The CDR3 spans 17 residues. DNA of the CDR3: TGTGCCAGCAGCCACCAGATAGAGTTCGCGAACACCGGGGAGCTGTTTTTT. It specifies CASSHQIEFANTGELFF.

There are a few counts of this clonotype. The rearrangement links TRBV20-1 to TRBJ2-1; maybe TRBD1 (6 bases). Germline-derived CDR1 and CDR2 are DFQATT and SNEGSKA (reference sequence). The CDR3 covers 13 residues. V shed 8 bases and J shed 7 bases, with 18 bases lying between them. The CDR3 bases are TGCAGTTTTGGGATGGACAGCAGGAATGAGCAGTTCTTC. Translating it yields CSFGMDSRNEQFF.

In its sample, this clonotype was seen many times. CDR3 nucleotide sequence: TGTGCCAGCAGCATGACAGCTTATGGCTACACCTTC. Its protein product is CASSMTAYGYTF. This chain joins TRBV7-2 and TRBJ1-2; a possible D gene is TRBD1 (5 bases). The CDR3 loop spans 12 amino acids. In germline, CDR1 is SGHTA, CDR2 FQGNSA. V gave up 5 bases and J gave up 5 bases, with 9 bases separating them.

This chain uses TRBV18 with TRBJ1-1; D remains ambiguous. The CDR3 covers 14 residues. Trimming cost V 2 bases and J 0 bases, with 7 bases left between them. Germline V gene sequence: CDR1 KGHSH, CDR2 LQKENI. CDR3 DNA sequence: TGTGCCAGCTCACCAGGGTGGGTGAACACTGAAGCTTTCTTT. Protein: CASSPGWVNTEAFF. Combining the CDR3 with reference TRBV18 and TRBJ1-1 gives the whole variable domain NAGVMQNPRHLVRRRGQEARLRCSPMKGHSHVYWYRQLPEEGLKFMVYLQKENIIDESGMPKERFSAEFPKEGPSILRIQQVVRGDSAAYFCASSPGWVNTEAFFGQGTRLTVV.

This clonotype was counted between two and nine times. J is TRBJ1-2 and V is TRBV7-2; 8 bases are a match to TRBD1. The V segment lost 5 bases and the J segment 4 bases; nucleotides outside the gene matches: 6. CDR1 SGHTA and CDR2 FQGNSA come from the germline V gene. The CDR3 covers 14 residues. The CDR3 here is CASSLQGVSYGYTF. CDR3 in DNA: TGTGCCAGCAGCCTACAGGGGGTCAGCTATGGCTACACCTTC.

This clonotype was detected many times. V and J are TRBV7-9 and TRBJ1-2, with D uncertain. There are 13 residues in the CDR3. V was clipped by 5 bases and J by 0 bases, with 7 bases between them. Per the germline V gene, CDR1 is SEHNR and CDR2 is FQNEAQ (reference sequence). This chain's CDR3 is CASSPDPNYGYTF. Here the CDR3 DNA reads TGTGCCAGCAGCCCTGATCCTAACTATGGCTACACCTTC.

The chain has TRBV5-6 and TRBJ1-1; no clear D. CDR1 is SGHDT, CDR2 YYEEEE, per germline. With 0 bases removed from V and 4 bases from J, the gap between germline ends came to 13 bases. The CDR3 runs to 15 residues. CDR3 sequence reads: CASSLAGRKGTEAFF. The DNA for the CDR3 is TGTGCCAGCAGCTTGGCTGGCAGGAAAGGCACTGAAGCTTTCTTT.

This chain links TRBV3-1 with TRBJ2-1, with D tentatively TRBD1 or TRBD2 (5 bases each). CDR1 and CDR2 (germline): LGHDT, YNNKEL (reference sequence). The CDR3 is 12 residues long. Trimming removed 1 base from V and 15 bases from J, with 13 bases in between. In DNA, the CDR3 is TGTGCCAGCAGCCAAGGGGACCGAAAGGGGTTCTTC. Protein: CASSQGDRKGFF.

Concerning this clonotype itself: This may be a read error, as it is one base from a much larger clone. The chain carries TRBV6-5 and TRBJ2-7; D may be TRBD1 (6 bases). Trimming left V 0 bases short and J 2 bases short, with 8 bases between. This CDR3 contains 14 residues. Germline V CDR1 and CDR2: MNHEY, SVGAGI. The DNA for the CDR3 is TGTGCCAGCAGTTACTCGTGGGGGCCCTACGAGCAGTACTTC. Encoded protein: CASSYSWGPYEQYF.

This clonotype has only a few counts. The chain combines TRBV6-5 with TRBJ1-3, with D uncertain. The CDR3 is made up of 17 amino acids. CDR1 and CDR2 (germline): MNHEY, SVGAGI. With 0 bases removed from V and 2 bases from J, the gap between germline ends came to 14 bases. CDR3 in DNA: TGTGCCAGCAGTTACTCCGGGAAAGGTGGCCCTGGAAACACCATATATTTT. Translated: CASSYSGKGGPGNTIYF.